This entry lists 27 T cell receptor beta chains sequenced from one sample in a study of regulatory T cells in long-lasting Graves disease. The time point is: persistent/refractory GD, antithyroid drugs over 5 years with positive TRAb. PBMC RNA served as the TCR library source. Arm-PCR with iRepertoire HTBI primers amplified the CDR3 regions for these TCR beta libraries. TCRdb called the multiplex PCR reads again in MiXCR, with one record for every CDR3 protein. The sample has some 430,000 distinct CDR3 sequences; roughly 21% are singletons. The sample here was peripheral blood mononuclear cells (PBMCs), taken when the disease was refractory, from a patient treated with antithyroid drugs. All receptors come from a female donor with Graves disease.

J is TRBJ1-1 and V is TRBV5-1, with 9 positions matching TRBD1. CDR3 length: 15 residues. V shed 1 base and J 3 bases; nucleotides not matched to a gene: 4. The V gene's germline CDR1 is SGHRS and CDR2 YFSETQ. CDR3 DNA: TGCGCCAGCAGCTTGTTGGGACAGGGCGACACTGAAGCTTTCTTT. Its translation is CASSLLGQGDTEAFF.

This clonotype was counted a few times. This CDR3 is CASSLGPDQPQHF. CDR3 coding DNA: TGTGCCAGCAGCTTAGGGCCGGATCAGCCCCAGCATTTT. The chain couples TRBV11-2 to TRBJ1-5; D not certain. The ends were cut back, 1 base at V and 5 bases at J, with 6 bases in the middle. This CDR3 contains 13 residues. Looked up from germline, CDR1 is SGHAT and CDR2 is FQNNGV.

The CDR3 spells CASSPRLALDSGNTIYF. CDR3 nucleotides: TGTGCCAGCTCACCTCGATTGGCCCTTGACTCTGGAAACACCATATATTTT. The chain employs TRBV18 and TRBJ1-3, with unresolved D. The V gene's germline CDR1 is KGHSH and CDR2 LQKENI. The CDR3 is 17 amino acids. The V gene lost 3 bases and the J gene lost 0 bases, with 15 bases spanning the gap.

This chain links TRBV19 with TRBJ2-1; 11 bases map to TRBD1. This CDR3 is 16 amino acids long. CDR1 LNHDA and CDR2 SQIVND come from the germline V gene (reference sequence). After removal of 5 bases from V and 10 bases from J, the junction contained 13 bases not matched to a gene. CDR3 region: CASSSRGTGGIGEQFF. The CDR3 DNA reads as TGTGCCAGTAGTTCCAGAGGGACAGGGGGTATCGGCGAGCAGTTCTTC.

The sample holds many counts of this clonotype. The chain has TRBV12-3 or TRBV12-4 and TRBJ1-4; 7 nucleotides align to TRBD1. CDR3 length: 16 residues. V trimming: 6 bases; J trimming: 4 bases; junction bases outside the gene matches: 11. CDR3 nucleotides: TGTGCCAGCAGCCCCGACCGGGACAGTTTTAATGAAAAACTGTTTTTT. Translation gives CASSPDRDSFNEKLFF.

This clonotype has ten or more counts. The CDR3: CASSLTPGGNQPQHF. The CDR3 DNA follows: TGCGCCAGCAGCTTGACCCCGGGAGGCAATCAGCCCCAGCATTTT. The J gene is TRBJ1-5, the V gene TRBV5-1, with no clear D. The CDR3 totals 15 residues. Germline V gives CDR1 SGHRS, CDR2 YFSETQ. Trimming removed 1 base from V and 2 bases from J, with 10 bases in between.

J is TRBJ1-2 and V is TRBV9; unclear D gene. The CDR3 sequence is 14 residues long. V lost 3 bases to trimming and J lost 7 bases, with 16 bases between them. Germline V gene sequence: CDR1 SGDLS, CDR2 YYNGEE. The CDR3 here is CASSATVSASGYTF. CDR3 in DNA: TGTGCCAGCAGCGCTACGGTGTCCGCAAGTGGCTACACCTTC.

The table lists this clonotype with a count of one. The rearrangement uses TRBV6-4 and TRBJ1-1; no clear D gene. Per germline, CDR1 MRHNA and CDR2 SNTAGT. The V end was cut by 5 bases, the J end by 3 bases, with 13 bases between. The CDR3 has 14 amino acids. CDR3 sequence reads: CASSYQERYTEAFF. CDR3 DNA sequence: TGTGCCAGCAGTTACCAGGAAAGGTACACTGAAGCTTTCTTT.

This clonotype has ten or more counts. The J gene is TRBJ2-5, the V gene TRBV9; 9 bases map to TRBD2. Germline CDR1 and CDR2: SGDLS and YYNGEE. The CDR3 sequence is 16 residues long. The junction had 5 bases not matched to a gene; V was cut back by 0 bases and J by 2 bases. The CDR3 DNA follows: TGTGCCAGCAGCGTAGAGCTAGCGGGGAGTCAAGAGACCCAGTACTTC. Protein: CASSVELAGSQETQYF. The variable domain in full, with the rest retrieved from reference TRBV9 and TRBJ2-5, is DSGVTQTPKHLITATGQRVTLRCSPRSGDLSVYWYQQSLDQGLQFLIQYYNGEERAKGNILERFSAQQFPDLHSELNLSSLELGDSALYFCASSVELAGSQETQYFGPGTRLLVL.

A few counts support this clonotype. The chain combines TRBV12-3 or TRBV12-4 with TRBJ2-1; a weak D match, TRBD1 (6 bases). This CDR3 has 13 residues. V lost 5 bases and J 3 bases, leaving 8 bases between the germline ends. CDR3 sequence (DNA): TGTGCCAGCAGTACGGGACACTACAATGAGCAGTTCTTC. Translation: CASSTGHYNEQFF.

This clonotype was observed many times. The chain links TRBV2 to TRBJ2-7; 9 bases are shared with TRBD1. The CDR3 totals 14 residues. Germline lookup yields CDR1 SNHLY and CDR2 FYNNEI. V lost 9 bases and J lost 3; bases outside the gene matches: 9. The CDR3 sequence: CASESGGQGYEQYF. DNA for the CDR3: TGTGCCAGTGAATCCGGGGGACAGGGCTACGAGCAGTACTTC.

The V call is TRBV25-1, the J call TRBJ2-1; TRBD1 or TRBD2 may be the D gene (5 bases each). Germline V gene data show CDR1 as MGHDK and CDR2 as SYGVNS. V was pared by 0 bases and J by 4 bases, with 10 bases between. The CDR3 consists of 15 residues. CDR3 sequence: CASSEYGTGYNEQFF. The CDR3 nucleotides are TGTGCCAGCAGTGAATACGGGACGGGTTACAATGAGCAGTTCTTC.

This clonotype was seen a few times. The chain joins TRBV7-2 to TRBJ2-7; D perhaps matches TRBD2 (6 bases). CDR3 size: 14 residues. Germline V lookup: CDR1 SGHTA, CDR2 FQGNSA. Between the trimmed V and J ends, which lost 3 bases and 3 bases, there was a span of 12 bases. The CDR3 loop reads CASSFRGTGYEQYF. The CDR3 DNA reads TGTGCCAGCAGCTTCCGGGGGACGGGCTACGAGCAGTACTTC.

The V and J genes are TRBV19 and TRBJ2-7, with D possibly being TRBD1 (5 bases). Per the germline V gene, CDR1 is LNHDA and CDR2 is SQIVND (reference sequence). V lost 6 bases to trimming and J lost 3 bases, with 12 bases between them. The CDR3 consists of 13 residues. CDR3 sequence reads: CASSTGDSYEQYF. CDR3 nucleotides: TGTGCCAGTAGCACCGGAGACAGCTACGAGCAGTACTTC.

This clonotype occurred many times. The gene calls are TRBV30 and TRBJ2-7; no firm D call. The CDR3 covers 11 residues. V was pared by 1 base and J by 5 bases, with 6 bases between. The germline CDR1 and CDR2 sequences are GTSNPN and SVGIG (reference sequence). CDR3 sequence: CAWSGLDEQYF. The CDR3 coding sequence is TGTGCCTGGAGTGGGCTCGACGAGCAGTACTTC. The variable domain in full, completed from reference TRBV30 and TRBJ2-7, reads SQTIHQWPATLVQPVGSPLSLECTVEGTSNPNLYWYRQAAGRGLQLLFYSVGIGQISSEVPQNLSASRPQDRQFILSSKKLLLSDSGFYLCAWSGLDEQYFGPGTRLTVT.

This clonotype was recorded many times. The V and J genes are TRBV29-1 and TRBJ1-1, with D possibly matching TRBD1 (6 bases). Per the germline V gene, CDR1 is SQVTM and CDR2 is ANQGSEA. The CDR3 has 15 amino acids. V was clipped by 4 bases and J by 0 bases, with 15 bases between them. The CDR3 DNA is TGCAGCGTTGCACGTGGACAGATAATGAACACTGAAGCTTTCTTT. Translation: CSVARGQIMNTEAFF.

The table lists this clonotype with many counts. The CDR3 loop is CATSDGDRSNYGYTF. The CDR3, as DNA: TGTGCCACCAGTGACGGGGACCGCTCGAACTATGGCTACACCTTC. The genes are TRBV24-1 and TRBJ1-2; D is perhaps TRBD1 (5 bases). The V end was cut by 4 bases, the J end by 2 bases, with 13 bases between. The length of the CDR3 is 15 residues. Germline loops: CDR1 KGHDR, CDR2 SFDVKD.

This clonotype was seen a handful of times. V gene TRBV6-2 or TRBV6-3 combines with J gene TRBJ1-1; the match to TRBD1 covers 9 bases. Losses at the gene ends were 10 bases for V and 5 bases for J; bases not matched to a gene: 8. Looked up from germline, CDR1 is MNHEY and CDR2 is SVGEGT. CDR3 length: 13 amino acids. As DNA, the CDR3 is TGTGCCACTACCGGGACAGGGCGGACTGAAGCTTTCTTT. It encodes CATTGTGRTEAFF.

This clonotype was seen ten or more times. The rearrangement joins TRBV12-3 or TRBV12-4 to TRBJ1-2; D might be TRBD1 (5 bases). The CDR3 extends over 21 amino acids. Trimming cost V 3 bases and J 1 base, with 30 bases left between them. CDR3 region: CASSFVIASGGDHMGNYGYTF. DNA for the CDR3: TGTGCCAGCAGTTTCGTAATTGCTTCGGGGGGAGACCACATGGGTAACTATGGCTACACCTTC.

V and J are TRBV20-1 and TRBJ1-6, with D uncertain. Germline loops: CDR1 DFQATT, CDR2 SNEGSKA (reference sequence). V was pared by 5 bases and J by 8 bases, with 10 bases between. The CDR3 is 12 residues long. The CDR3 DNA reads as TGCAGTGCTCAACACCCCGATTCACCCCTCCACTTT. Translation gives CSAQHPDSPLHF.

The rearrangement joins TRBV7-2 to TRBJ2-1; 10 positions agree with TRBD1. This CDR3 spans 14 amino acids. The V gene's germline CDR1 is SGHTA and CDR2 FQGNSA. V lost 5 bases and J lost 3; bases outside the gene matches: 1. In nucleotides, the CDR3 is TGTGCCAGCAGCGACAGGGGGCGCTACAATGAGCAGTTCTTC. It yields the protein CASSDRGRYNEQFF.

This chain uses TRBV19 with TRBJ1-6; 8 bases are a match to TRBD1. Germline loops: CDR1 LNHDA, CDR2 SQIVND (reference sequence). This CDR3 comprises 18 residues. The V and J ends lost 5 bases and 11 bases, in that order; junction bases with no gene match: 20. CDR3 DNA sequence: TGTGCCAGTAGTCCCTCCTTTGGACAGGGTGCATCCCCGGCACCCCTCCACTTT. It encodes CASSPSFGQGASPAPLHF. Using reference TRBV19 and TRBJ1-6 for the parts outside the CDR3, the full variable domain is DGGITQSPKYLFRKEGQNVTLSCEQNLNHDAMYWYRQDPGQGLRLIYYSQIVNDFQKGDIAEGYSVSREKKESFPLTVTSAQKNPTAFYLCASSPSFGQGASPAPLHFGNGTRLTVT.

This clonotype came up many times. The chain links TRBV5-8 to TRBJ1-2; 8 nucleotides match TRBD1. V shed 4 bases and J 3 bases; nucleotides not matched to a gene: 5. CDR3 length equals 14 residues. Germline CDR1 and CDR2: SGHTS and YDEGEE. The CDR3 loop reads CASSPRTGHYGYTF. CDR3 nucleotide sequence: TGTGCCAGCAGCCCAAGGACAGGGCACTATGGCTACACCTTC.

The rearrangement uses TRBV7-9 and TRBJ2-1; 8 positions agree with TRBD2. CDR1 and CDR2 from the germline V gene are SEHNR and FQNEAQ (reference sequence). The junction had 6 bases not matched to a gene; V was cut back by 3 bases and J by 8 bases. The CDR3 runs to 14 residues. The CDR3 region has the DNA TGTGCCAGCAGCTTTAGCGGGGTGATGGATGAGCAGTTCTTC. Protein sequence: CASSFSGVMDEQFF.

At least ten counts were recorded for this clonotype. The chain employs TRBV19 and TRBJ1-1; D gene unclear. CDR1 and CDR2 (germline): LNHDA, SQIVND (reference sequence). V dropped 5 bases and J dropped 1 base, with 14 bases sitting between them. This CDR3 spans 15 amino acids. CDR3 residues: CASSPLDRPNTEAFF. The CDR3 DNA sequence: TGTGCCAGTAGTCCCCTCGACCGACCGAACACTGAAGCTTTCTTT. The full variable domain, its missing parts supplied by reference TRBV19 and TRBJ1-1, is DGGITQSPKYLFRKEGQNVTLSCEQNLNHDAMYWYRQDPGQGLRLIYYSQIVNDFQKGDIAEGYSVSREKKESFPLTVTSAQKNPTAFYLCASSPLDRPNTEAFFGQGTRLTVV.

Ten or more counts support this clonotype. V is TRBV28 and J is TRBJ1-2; D gene ambiguous. The ends were cut back, 7 bases at V and 2 bases at J, with 5 bases in the middle. Germline assignment: CDR1 MDHEN and CDR2 SYDVKM. This CDR3 region has 11 residues. CDR3 sequence (DNA): TGTGCCAGCACCCAAAACTATGGCTACACCTTC. This sequence encodes CASTQNYGYTF.

A note on this clonotype: This may stem from a read error, because a much larger clone lies one nucleotide away. The CDR3 region is CASSYDRTDTSSYEQYF. In nucleotides, the CDR3 is TGTGCCAGCAGTTACGATAGAACGGACACAAGCTCCTACGAGCAGTACTTC. This chain joins TRBV6-2 or TRBV6-3 and TRBJ2-7; tentative D call: TRBD1 (5 bases). This CDR3 spans 17 amino acids. Between the trimmed V and J ends, which lost 2 bases and 0 bases, there was a span of 17 bases. Germline loops: CDR1 MNHEY, CDR2 SVGEGT.